The 13 T cell receptor beta chains below were found in one sample sequenced in a study of cytomegalovirus exposure and HLA in healthy donors. PCR primers comprised 60 Vbeta and 13 Jbeta primers. The data were produced by immunoSEQ multiplex PCR, yet TCRdb's version contains in-frame clones alone and is incomplete. Of about 160,000 clones in the sample, around 78% were seen once. Sequencing input: PBMCs. These receptors all stem from a middle-aged woman in good health and CMV-seronegative.

The rearrangement joins TRBV4-1 to TRBJ2-3; 9 bases fit TRBD2. CDR1 is MGHRA, CDR2 YSYEKL, per germline. V shed 3 bases and J 6 bases; nucleotides not matched to a gene: 10. This CDR3 has 16 residues. The CDR3 here is CASSHSRAGGPDTQYF. In DNA, the CDR3 is TGCGCCAGCAGCCACTCCAGGGCGGGGGGGCCCGATACGCAGTATTTT.

V is TRBV4-1 and J is TRBJ2-7; D uncertain. Germline V gives CDR1 MGHRA, CDR2 YSYEKL. The CDR3 totals 13 residues. V was shortened by 0 bases and J by 6 bases, with 9 bases between the two germline ends. The CDR3 region is CASSQEGWSEQYF. CDR3 nucleotides: TGCGCCAGCAGCCAAGAAGGTTGGAGCGAGCAGTACTTC.

The chain recombines TRBV11-1 with TRBJ2-4, with TRBD2 matching over 8 bases. The CDR3 covers 14 residues. J lost 6 bases, V lost 8 bases, and 9 bases had no gene match. Germline V lookup: CDR1 SGHAT, CDR2 FQDESV (reference sequence). The DNA for the CDR3 is TGTGCCAGCGGACGGGGGGGCCGGGGAAACATTCAGTACTTC. It codes for CASGRGGRGNIQYF.

V gene TRBV19 combines with J gene TRBJ1-2; D possibly corresponds to TRBD1 (6 bases). Germline V gene data show CDR1 as LNHDA and CDR2 as SQIVND (reference sequence). V was cut by 6 bases and J by 7 bases, with 18 bases left in between. This CDR3 spans 14 amino acids. CDR3 in DNA: TGTGCCAGTAGGCCGGACAGATGGGTGGCTGGCTACACCTTC. Protein sequence: CASRPDRWVAGYTF. The full variable domain, rest sourced from reference TRBV19 and TRBJ1-2, is DGGITQSPKYLFRKEGQNVTLSCEQNLNHDAMYWYRQDPGQGLRLIYYSQIVNDFQKGDIAEGYSVSREKKESFPLTVTSAQKNPTAFYLCASRPDRWVAGYTFGSGTRLTVV.

The chain links TRBV2 to TRBJ2-3; possible D gene TRBD2, 6 bases. The V and J ends lost 4 bases and 4 bases respectively, with 15 bases between them. The CDR3 spans 15 residues. Germline-derived CDR1 and CDR2 are SNHLY and FYNNEI. The CDR3 loop reads CASSARGVVPDTQYF. In nucleotides, the CDR3 is TGTGCCAGCAGTGCCCGCGGGGTAGTGCCAGATACGCAGTATTTT.

V usage is TRBV5-1 and J usage is TRBJ2-1; tentative D call: TRBD1 (6 bases). The CDR3 runs 15 residues. Deletions cut 0 bases from V and 6 bases from J, with 13 bases between. Germline CDR1 SGHRS, CDR2 YFSETQ. The CDR3 sequence is CASSLDRAKVNEQFF. CDR3 coding DNA: TGCGCCAGCAGCTTGGACAGGGCGAAGGTCAATGAGCAGTTCTTC.

The table lists this clone with a few counts. The gene calls are TRBV29-1 and TRBJ2-7; the D is unclear. Looked up from germline, CDR1 is SQVTM and CDR2 is ANQGSEA. This CDR3 region has 12 residues. With 3 bases removed from V and 0 bases from J, the gap between germline ends came to 6 bases. As DNA, the CDR3 is TGCAGCGTTGAGGCAGGCTCCTACGAGCAGTACTTC. The encoded protein is CSVEAGSYEQYF.

This sequence joins TRBV5-1 and TRBJ2-2, with 7 bases aligning to TRBD1. Trimming removed 1 base from V and 8 bases from J; junction bases left unmatched: 2. CDR1 is SGHRS and CDR2 is YFSETQ in the germline V gene. The CDR3 length is 13 residues. CDR3 sequence: CASSLQGDGELFF. CDR3 sequence (DNA): TGCGCCAGCAGCTTGCAGGGGGATGGGGAGCTGTTTTTT.

The chain joins TRBV5-1 to TRBJ2-2; the D is unclear. The CDR3 is made up of 15 amino acids. Germline CDR1 reads SGHRS; CDR2 reads YFSETQ. V dropped 0 bases and J dropped 5 bases, with 11 bases sitting between them. The CDR3, as DNA: TGCGCCAGCAGCTTGGCCCTAGTGTGGACCGGGGAGCTGTTTTTT. It specifies CASSLALVWTGELFF.

V is TRBV6-1 and J is TRBJ2-1; 7 bases are shared with TRBD2. The CDR3 has 15 residues. V was clipped by 6 bases and J by 3 bases; unmatched bases: 8. Germline CDR1 is MNHNS and CDR2 is SASEGT. The CDR3 loop is CASSSGGRGYNEQFF. CDR3 coding DNA: TGTGCCAGCAGCTCGGGGGGTAGGGGCTACAATGAGCAGTTCTTC.

This rearrangement joins TRBV15 to TRBJ1-4, with D possibly matching TRBD1 (5 bases). The germline CDR1 and CDR2 sequences are LNHNV and YYDKDF (reference sequence). This CDR3 spans 18 amino acids. V gave up 1 base and J gave up 8 bases, with 23 bases separating them. Written as DNA, the CDR3 is TGTGCCACCAGCAGAGGGGGGGGAGGGGCGTGGAGGGAAGAAAAACTGTTTTTT. Its translation is CATSRGGGGAWREEKLFF.

A note on this clone: The junction and the germline gene differ at one end; a read error may be behind it. Additional DNA sequences in this sample encode the identical CDR3. The chain has TRBV19 and TRBJ1-6; D uncertain. The CDR3 runs to 17 residues. Germline CDR1 LNHDA, CDR2 SQIVND (reference sequence). The CDR3: CASNRYGTATYNSPLHF. DNA of the CDR3: TGTGCCAGTAATCGGTATGGTACTGCTACCTATAATTCCCCCCTCCACTTT.

V is TRBV4-1 and J is TRBJ1-2; 8 bases line up with TRBD1. The V segment lost 3 bases and the J segment 7 bases; nucleotides outside the gene matches: 13. The CDR3 sequence is 16 residues long. CDR1 and CDR2 (germline): MGHRA, YSYEKL. Written as DNA, the CDR3 is TGCGCCAGCAGCCACATCATGGACAGGGACAGTTTTGGCTACACCTTC. Its translation is CASSHIMDRDSFGYTF.